These 23 T cell receptor beta chains originate from one sample sequenced in a study of Graves' ophthalmopathy and Graves' hyperthyroidism. RNA transcripts yielded amplified TCR beta CDR3 regions. HTBI primers were used in a first-round RT-PCR, which preceded a second-round multiplex PCR. TCRdb itself ran the multiplex PCR reads through MiXCR, one entry per CDR3 protein. The repertoire holds 740,000 or so distinct CDR3 sequences, with roughly 40% as singletons. The sequencing sample was made of peripheral blood. These receptors were collected from an adult man with Graves' ophthalmopathy.

This sequence joins TRBV20-1 and TRBJ2-7, with 7 bases that match TRBD2. With V trimmed by 0 bases and J by 0 bases, 5 bases remained unmatched. Germline CDR1 DFQATT, CDR2 SNEGSKA (reference sequence). The CDR3 loop spans 15 amino acids. CDR3 residues: CSAREWRGSSYEQYF. As DNA, the CDR3 is TGCAGTGCTAGAGAGTGGCGGGGGAGCTCCTACGAGCAGTACTTC.

There are a few counts of this clonotype. The rearrangement links TRBV19 to TRBJ1-2, with 8 bases that match TRBD1. Germline CDR1 and CDR2: LNHDA and SQIVND (reference sequence). The CDR3 has 14 residues. Losses at the gene ends were 5 bases for V and 8 bases for J; bases not matched to a gene: 10. CDR3 protein: CASSPPIRGRGYTF. The CDR3 DNA reads TGTGCCAGTAGTCCTCCCATCAGGGGGCGCGGCTACACCTTC.

The chain is built from TRBV11-1 and TRBJ1-2, with D possibly TRBD1 on 5 matching bases. Deletions cut 5 bases from V and 2 bases from J, with 15 bases between. Germline loops: CDR1 SGHAT, CDR2 FQDESV (reference sequence). This CDR3 has 15 amino acids. CDR3 coding DNA: TGTGCCAGCAGCGAAGATGGACAAGGCAACTATGGCTACACCTTC. It is translated as CASSEDGQGNYGYTF.

V and J are TRBV15 and TRBJ1-5; maybe TRBD1 (5 bases). This CDR3 contains 17 residues. V was pared by 1 base and J by 7 bases, with 20 bases between. The germline gives CDR1 LNHNV, CDR2 YYDKDF (reference sequence). The CDR3 DNA reads as TGTGCCACCAGCAGAGGAGGGACGCCGGTAGGCAGGCAGCCCCAGCATTTT. It translates to CATSRGGTPVGRQPQHF.

This clonotype has at least ten counts. V gene TRBV29-1 combines with J gene TRBJ1-1, with 7 bases fitting TRBD1. This CDR3 comprises 12 residues. Germline loops: CDR1 SQVTM, CDR2 ANQGSEA. V was clipped by 7 bases and J by 7 bases; unmatched bases: 9. In DNA form, the CDR3 reads TGCAGCGCCAGGGACAGCCGACGTGAAGCTTTCTTT. It is translated as CSARDSRREAFF. The full variable domain, in which reference TRBV29-1 and TRBJ1-1 provide the parts outside the CDR3, is SAVISQKPSRDICQRGTSLTIQCQVDSQVTMMFWYRQQPGQSLTLIATANQGSEATYESGFVIDKFPISRPNLTFSTLTVSNMSPEDSSIYLCSARDSRREAFFGQGTRLTVV.

This chain joins TRBV25-1 and TRBJ1-1; unclear D gene. CDR1 MGHDK and CDR2 SYGVNS come from the germline V gene. Trimming removed 3 bases at V and 12 bases at J, with 17 bases between. This CDR3 comprises 13 residues. The CDR3 protein is CASSDSAGDKTFF. The CDR3 bases are TGTGCCAGCAGTGATAGTGCCGGGGATAAGACTTTCTTT.

The rearrangement links TRBV15 to TRBJ1-2; D is ambiguous. Germline-derived CDR1 and CDR2 are LNHNV and YYDKDF (reference sequence). The CDR3 spans 11 residues. Trimming took off 0 bases at V and 8 bases at J, with 4 bases between the two ends. The CDR3 DNA reads TGTGCCACCAGCAGAGATCGGGGCTACACCTTC. Its translation: CATSRDRGYTF.

This clonotype was counted only a few times. The rearrangement joins TRBV7-8 to TRBJ2-2; D gene ambiguous. CDR3 length: 14 residues. In germline, CDR1 is SGHVS, CDR2 FQNEAQ. Between the trimmed V and J ends, which lost 5 bases and 0 bases, there was a span of 7 bases. CDR3: CASSPIPNTGELFF. DNA of the CDR3: TGTGCCAGCAGCCCCATACCGAACACCGGGGAGCTGTTTTTT.

The chain employs TRBV5-1 and TRBJ1-1; TRBD1 might be the D (6 bases). V dropped 3 bases and J dropped 12 bases, with 12 bases sitting between them. The CDR3 has 11 amino acids. The germline V gene encodes CDR1 SGHRS and CDR2 YFSETQ. DNA for the CDR3: TGCGCCAGCAGCTCAAACAGGGAGACTTTCTTT. Amino acids: CASSSNRETFF. Using reference TRBV5-1 and TRBJ1-1 for the parts outside the CDR3, the full variable domain is KAGVTQTPRYLIKTRGQQVTLSCSPISGHRSVSWYQQTPGQGLQFLFEYFSETQRNKGNFPGRFSGRQFSNSRSEMNVSTLELGDSALYLCASSSNRETFFGQGTRLTVV.

This chain connects TRBV7-9 to TRBJ1-2, with 10 bases matching TRBD1. Germline assignment: CDR1 SEHNR and CDR2 FQNEAQ (reference sequence). This CDR3 has 14 amino acids. The junction had 6 bases not matched to a gene; V was cut back by 4 bases and J by 7 bases. CDR3 sequence reads: CASSSGQGMAGYTF. The CDR3 DNA reads TGTGCCAGCAGCTCGGGACAGGGGATGGCTGGCTACACCTTC.

The table lists this clonotype with a few counts. The V call is TRBV20-1, the J call TRBJ1-5, with TRBD1 identical over 8 bases. V shed 6 bases, J shed 7 bases, and the junction held 11 bases outside the gene matches. Germline assignment: CDR1 DFQATT and CDR2 SNEGSKA (reference sequence). CDR3 size: 14 residues. This chain's CDR3 is CSASAGQVGQPQHF. CDR3 DNA: TGCAGTGCCAGCGCGGGACAGGTTGGACAGCCCCAGCATTTT.

This clonotype was recorded a few times. V and J are TRBV6-5 and TRBJ1-5; 12 bases agree with TRBD1. Trimming removed 6 bases from V and 7 bases from J; junction bases left unmatched: 7. This CDR3 has 15 residues. Germline CDR1 reads MNHEY; CDR2 reads SVGAGI. The CDR3 spells CASSKGGQGAQPQHF. The CDR3 DNA follows: TGTGCCAGCAGCAAAGGGGGACAGGGGGCCCAGCCCCAGCATTTT.

The J gene is TRBJ2-7, the V gene TRBV20-1; 7 bases map to TRBD1. There are 14 residues in the CDR3. From germline, CDR1 is DFQATT and CDR2 SNEGSKA (reference sequence). V shed 1 base, J shed 2 bases, and the junction held 5 bases outside the gene matches. The CDR3 here is CSARAVDRAYEQYV. The CDR3 DNA sequence: TGCAGTGCTAGAGCCGTCGACAGGGCCTACGAGCAGTACGTC.

The rearrangement joins TRBV9 to TRBJ1-5; maybe TRBD1 (5 bases). The V gene's germline CDR1 is SGDLS and CDR2 YYNGEE. The CDR3 is 14 amino acids. Trimming removed 4 bases at V and 6 bases at J, with 14 bases between. The CDR3 protein is CASSRDVRGQPQHF. The DNA of the CDR3 is TGTGCCAGCAGCCGAGACGTTAGGGGTCAGCCCCAGCATTTT.

This clonotype was recorded at least ten times. The chain employs TRBV12-3 or TRBV12-4 and TRBJ1-1, with TRBD1 identical over 10 bases. This CDR3 spans 14 amino acids. The V and J ends lost 5 bases and 5 bases, in that order; junction bases with no gene match: 5. The CDR3 DNA follows: TGTGCCAGCAGTCCACGACAGGGGGCTACTGAAGCTTTCTTT. Amino acid sequence: CASSPRQGATEAFF.

This clonotype showed up many times. The V and J genes are TRBV29-1 and TRBJ2-7; no clear D. CDR1 and CDR2 from the germline V gene are SQVTM and ANQGSEA. Trimming shortened V by 4 bases and J by 7 bases, and 11 bases separated the two germline ends. This CDR3 comprises 11 residues. This chain's CDR3 is CSVGYRREQYF. DNA of the CDR3: TGCAGCGTTGGTTACCGGCGGGAGCAGTACTTC.

This clonotype was found a few times. The rearrangement uses TRBV20-1 and TRBJ2-7, with D hard to call. Germline V gene sequence: CDR1 DFQATT, CDR2 SNEGSKA (reference sequence). V shed 6 bases and J shed 3 bases, with 15 bases lying between them. The CDR3 consists of 13 residues. The chain's CDR3 is CSATNGDSYEQYF. The DNA of the CDR3 is TGCAGTGCCACAAATGGGGATAGCTACGAGCAGTACTTC.

This clonotype came up once. J is TRBJ1-5 and V is TRBV7-9, with 8 bases aligning to TRBD1. Looked up from germline, CDR1 is SEHNR and CDR2 is FQNEAQ (reference sequence). J lost 7 bases, V lost 5 bases, and 16 bases had no gene match. The CDR3 runs 17 residues. CDR3 residues: CASSGKGAGGIGQPQHF. The CDR3 DNA is TGTGCCAGCAGCGGGAAGGGGGCAGGGGGCATCGGACAGCCCCAGCATTTT.

The rearrangement joins TRBV7-8 to TRBJ2-2, with 7 bases that match TRBD1. The CDR3 extends over 14 amino acids. The V gene end was trimmed by 5 bases and the J gene end by 8 bases; junction bases not matched to a gene: 8. Germline V CDR1 and CDR2: SGHVS, FQNEAQ. The CDR3 sequence: CASSPQGIGGELFF. The CDR3 region has the DNA TGTGCCAGCAGCCCACAGGGGATCGGGGGGGAGCTGTTTTTT.

About this clonotype itself: The conserved closing phenylalanine or tryptophan is absent in this CDR3, likely reflecting a read error. No DNA is shown, since the ends of the CDR3 on it are uncertain; the CDR3 is the one TCRdb lists. The rearrangement links TRBV29-1 to TRBJ1-3. Germline CDR1 and CDR2: SQVTM and ANQGSEA. The CDR3 numbers 8 amino acids, ends counted. CDR3 loop: CSVEKENT.

This clonotype showed up many times. The V and J genes are TRBV29-1 and TRBJ1-2, with D unclear. Germline CDR1 SQVTM, CDR2 ANQGSEA. This CDR3 has 10 residues. V was trimmed by 3 bases and J by 6 bases, leaving 5 bases between them. DNA of the CDR3: TGCAGCGTTGACAGCCATGGCTACACCTTC. This gives the protein CSVDSHGYTF.

The J gene is TRBJ2-7, the V gene TRBV29-1; 16 nucleotides align to TRBD2. The CDR3 is made up of 18 amino acids. The trim removed 3 bases at V and 2 bases at J, leaving 10 bases unmatched. Germline CDR1 reads SQVTM; CDR2 reads ANQGSEA. The CDR3 DNA sequence: TGCAGCGTTGAGCGCCCGGGACTAGCGGGGGGGCTTACCTACGAGCAGTACTTC. This encodes CSVERPGLAGGLTYEQYF.

Of note for this clonotype: Since a much larger clone is just one base distant, this may be a read error. The missing conserved phenylalanine or tryptophan at the end of this CDR3 makes a read error likely. The chain has TRBV29-1 and TRBJ2-7, with D perhaps matching TRBD1 (6 bases). Trimming removed 0 bases at V and 6 bases at J, with 21 bases between. Germline lookup yields CDR1 SQVTM and CDR2 ANQGSEA. The CDR3 has 16 residues. The CDR3 sequence is CSVEDPQVTGLGEQYL. The CDR3 DNA reads as TGCAGCGTTGAAGATCCACAGGTCACAGGGCTCGGCGAGCAGTACCTC.